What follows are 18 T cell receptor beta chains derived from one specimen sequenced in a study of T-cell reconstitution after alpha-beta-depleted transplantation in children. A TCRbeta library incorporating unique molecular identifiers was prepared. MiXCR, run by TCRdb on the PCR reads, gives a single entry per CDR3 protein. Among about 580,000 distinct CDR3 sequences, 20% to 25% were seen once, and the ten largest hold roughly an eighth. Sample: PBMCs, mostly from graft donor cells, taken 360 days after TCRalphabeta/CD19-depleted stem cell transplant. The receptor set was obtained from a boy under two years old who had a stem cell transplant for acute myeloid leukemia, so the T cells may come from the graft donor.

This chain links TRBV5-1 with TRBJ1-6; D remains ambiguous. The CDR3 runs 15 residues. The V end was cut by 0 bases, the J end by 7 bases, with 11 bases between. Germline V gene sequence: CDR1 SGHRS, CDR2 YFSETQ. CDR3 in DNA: TGCGCCAGCAGCTTGGAAGGACGGGGAAATTCACCCCTCCACTTT. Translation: CASSLEGRGNSPLHF.

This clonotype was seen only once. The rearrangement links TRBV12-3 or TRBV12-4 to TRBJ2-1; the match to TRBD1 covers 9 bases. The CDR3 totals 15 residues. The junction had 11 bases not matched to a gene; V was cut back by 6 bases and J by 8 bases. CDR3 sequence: CASRRSGQGSDEQFF. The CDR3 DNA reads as TGTGCCAGCAGACGCTCCGGACAGGGGTCGGATGAGCAGTTCTTC.

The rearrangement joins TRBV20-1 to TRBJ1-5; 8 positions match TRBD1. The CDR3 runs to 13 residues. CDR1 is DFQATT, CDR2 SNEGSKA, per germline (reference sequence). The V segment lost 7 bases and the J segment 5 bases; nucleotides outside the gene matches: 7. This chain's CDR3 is CSGARGPDQPQHF. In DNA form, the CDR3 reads TGCAGTGGAGCCAGGGGGCCAGATCAGCCCCAGCATTTT.

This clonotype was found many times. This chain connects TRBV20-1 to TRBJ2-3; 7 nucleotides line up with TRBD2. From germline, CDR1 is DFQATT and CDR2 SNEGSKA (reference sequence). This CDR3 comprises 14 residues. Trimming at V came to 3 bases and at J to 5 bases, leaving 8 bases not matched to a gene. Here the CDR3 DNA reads TGCAGTGCTAGGAACAGCGGGGAAGTAGATACGCAGTATTTT. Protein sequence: CSARNSGEVDTQYF.

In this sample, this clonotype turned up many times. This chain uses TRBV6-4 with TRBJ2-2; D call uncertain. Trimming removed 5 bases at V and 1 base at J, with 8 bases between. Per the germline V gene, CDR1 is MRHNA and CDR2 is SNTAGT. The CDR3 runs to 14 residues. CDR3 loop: CASSSVQNTGELFF. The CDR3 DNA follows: TGTGCCAGCAGTTCGGTACAGAACACCGGGGAGCTGTTTTTT.

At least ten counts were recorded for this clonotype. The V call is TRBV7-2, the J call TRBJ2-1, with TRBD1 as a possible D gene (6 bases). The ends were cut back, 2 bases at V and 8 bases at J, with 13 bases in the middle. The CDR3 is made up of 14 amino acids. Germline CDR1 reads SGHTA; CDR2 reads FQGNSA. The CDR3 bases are TGTGCCAGCAGCTTAACTCCAGGGGCCCATGAGCAGTTCTTC. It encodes CASSLTPGAHEQFF.

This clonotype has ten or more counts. CDR3 DNA sequence: TGCAGTGCTAGTCCCGTTGAGACCCAGTACTTC. This translates into CSASPVETQYF. The chain joins TRBV20-1 to TRBJ2-5; D is unresolved. Germline CDR1 is DFQATT and CDR2 is SNEGSKA (reference sequence). The CDR3 length is 11 residues. V was shortened by 3 bases and J by 5 bases, with 7 bases between the two germline ends.

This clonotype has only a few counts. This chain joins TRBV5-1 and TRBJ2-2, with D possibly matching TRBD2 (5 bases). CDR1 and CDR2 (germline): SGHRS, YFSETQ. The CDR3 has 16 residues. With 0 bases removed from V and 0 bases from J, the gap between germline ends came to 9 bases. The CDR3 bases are TGCGCCAGCAGCTTGGCCCGGACTTCGAACACCGGGGAGCTGTTTTTT. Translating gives CASSLARTSNTGELFF. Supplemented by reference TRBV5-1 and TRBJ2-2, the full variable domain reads KAGVTQTPRYLIKTRGQQVTLSCSPISGHRSVSWYQQTPGQGLQFLFEYFSETQRNKGNFPGRFSGRQFSNSRSEMNVSTLELGDSALYLCASSLARTSNTGELFFGEGSRLTVL.

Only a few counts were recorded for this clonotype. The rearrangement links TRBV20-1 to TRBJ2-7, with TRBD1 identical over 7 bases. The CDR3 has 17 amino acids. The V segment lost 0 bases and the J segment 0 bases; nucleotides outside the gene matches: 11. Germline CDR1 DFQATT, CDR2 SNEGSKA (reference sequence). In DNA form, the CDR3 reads TGCAGTGCTAGAGACGGAAAGACAGGGTCCGTCTCCTACGAGCAGTACTTC. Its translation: CSARDGKTGSVSYEQYF.

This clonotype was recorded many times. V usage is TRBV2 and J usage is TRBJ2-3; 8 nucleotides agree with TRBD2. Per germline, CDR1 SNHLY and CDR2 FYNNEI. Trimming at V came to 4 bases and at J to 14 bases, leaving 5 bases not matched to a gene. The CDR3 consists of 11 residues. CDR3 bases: TGTGCCAGCAGTGGACTAGCGTGGGTGTATTTT. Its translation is CASSGLAWVYF.

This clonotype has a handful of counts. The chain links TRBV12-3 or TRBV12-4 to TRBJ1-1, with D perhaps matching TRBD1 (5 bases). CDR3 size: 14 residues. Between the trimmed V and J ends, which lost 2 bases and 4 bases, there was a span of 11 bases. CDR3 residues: CASSLRTGGTEAFF. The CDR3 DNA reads TGTGCCAGCAGTTTACGAACGGGGGGCACTGAAGCTTTCTTT.

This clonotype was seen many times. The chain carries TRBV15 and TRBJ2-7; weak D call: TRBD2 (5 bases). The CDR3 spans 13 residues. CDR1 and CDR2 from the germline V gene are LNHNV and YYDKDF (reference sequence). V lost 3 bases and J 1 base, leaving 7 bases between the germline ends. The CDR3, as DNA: TGTGCCACCAGCAGTGGGAGATCCTACGAGCAGTACGTC. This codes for CATSSGRSYEQYV.

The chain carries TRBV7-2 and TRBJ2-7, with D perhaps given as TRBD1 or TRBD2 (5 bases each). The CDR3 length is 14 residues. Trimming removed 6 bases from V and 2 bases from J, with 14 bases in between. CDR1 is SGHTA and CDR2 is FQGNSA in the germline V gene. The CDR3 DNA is TGTGCCAGCAGTCTACCGGGGACCCCCTACGAGCAGTACTTC. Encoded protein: CASSLPGTPYEQYF.

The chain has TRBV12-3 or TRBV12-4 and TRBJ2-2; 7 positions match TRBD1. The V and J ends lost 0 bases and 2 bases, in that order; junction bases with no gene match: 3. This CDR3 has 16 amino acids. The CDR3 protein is CASSLARGGNTGELFF. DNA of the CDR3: TGTGCCAGCAGTTTAGCGCGAGGGGGCAACACCGGGGAGCTGTTTTTT.

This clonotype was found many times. DNA for the CDR3: TGTGCCAGCAGCCATGGGACTCCCGAGGGTGAGCAGTTCTTC. It translates to CASSHGTPEGEQFF. The chain recombines TRBV3-1 with TRBJ2-1, with a possible D match to TRBD2 (6 bases). The length of the CDR3 is 14 residues. Deletions cut 3 bases from V and 9 bases from J, with 15 bases between. Germline V lookup: CDR1 LGHDT, CDR2 YNNKEL (reference sequence).

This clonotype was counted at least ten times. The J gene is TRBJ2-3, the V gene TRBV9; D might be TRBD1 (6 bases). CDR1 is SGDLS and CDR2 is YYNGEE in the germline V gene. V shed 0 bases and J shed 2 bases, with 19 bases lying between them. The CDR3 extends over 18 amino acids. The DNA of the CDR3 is TGTGCCAGCAGCGTAGCCCCCCGGGGCAGGGGAAACACAGATACGCAGTATTTT. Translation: CASSVAPRGRGNTDTQYF.

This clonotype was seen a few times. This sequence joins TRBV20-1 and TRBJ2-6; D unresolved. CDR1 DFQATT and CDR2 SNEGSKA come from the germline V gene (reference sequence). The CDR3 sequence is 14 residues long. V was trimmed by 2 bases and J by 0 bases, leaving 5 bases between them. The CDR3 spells CSARRASGANVLTF. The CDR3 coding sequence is TGCAGTGCTAGAAGAGCCTCTGGGGCCAACGTCCTGACTTTC.

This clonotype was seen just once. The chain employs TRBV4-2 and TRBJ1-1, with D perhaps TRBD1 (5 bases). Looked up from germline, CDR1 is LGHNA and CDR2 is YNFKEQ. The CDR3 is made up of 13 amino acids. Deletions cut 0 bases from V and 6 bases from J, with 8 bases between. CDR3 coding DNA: TGTGCCAGCAGCCAAGACCAGGGAGCTGAAGCTTTCTTT. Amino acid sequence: CASSQDQGAEAFF.